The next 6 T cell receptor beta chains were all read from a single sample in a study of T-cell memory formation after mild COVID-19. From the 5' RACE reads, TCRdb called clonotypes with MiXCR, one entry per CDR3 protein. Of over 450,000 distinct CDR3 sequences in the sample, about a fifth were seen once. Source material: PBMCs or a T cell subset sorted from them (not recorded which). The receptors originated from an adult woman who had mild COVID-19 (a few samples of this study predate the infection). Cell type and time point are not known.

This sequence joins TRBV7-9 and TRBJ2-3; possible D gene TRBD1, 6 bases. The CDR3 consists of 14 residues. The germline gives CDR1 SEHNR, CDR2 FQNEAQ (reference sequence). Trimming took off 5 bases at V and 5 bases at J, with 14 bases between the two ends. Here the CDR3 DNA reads TGTGCCAGCAGCCGCCGACAGGCCGAAGATACGCAGTATTTT. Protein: CASSRRQAEDTQYF.

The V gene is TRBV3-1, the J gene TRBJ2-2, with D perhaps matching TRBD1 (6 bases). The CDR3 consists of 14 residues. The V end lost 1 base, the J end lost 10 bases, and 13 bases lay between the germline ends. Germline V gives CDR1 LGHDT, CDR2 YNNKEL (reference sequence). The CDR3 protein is CASSQGRGIMELFF. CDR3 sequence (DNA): TGTGCCAGCAGCCAAGGAAGGGGGATCATGGAGCTGTTTTTT.

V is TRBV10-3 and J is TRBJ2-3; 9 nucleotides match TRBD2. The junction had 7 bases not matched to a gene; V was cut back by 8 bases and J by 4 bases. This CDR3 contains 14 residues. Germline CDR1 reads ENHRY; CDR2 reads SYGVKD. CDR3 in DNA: TGTGCCATCGGGGCGGGAGGGCCGTCAGATACGCAGTATTTT. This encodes CAIGAGGPSDTQYF.

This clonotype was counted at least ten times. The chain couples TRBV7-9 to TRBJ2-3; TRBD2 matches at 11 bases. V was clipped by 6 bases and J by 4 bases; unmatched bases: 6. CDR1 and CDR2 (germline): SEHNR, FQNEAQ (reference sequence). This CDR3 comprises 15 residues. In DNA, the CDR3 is TGTGCCAGCAGTCTCCTAGCGGGAGGCCCAGATACGCAGTATTTT. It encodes CASSLLAGGPDTQYF.

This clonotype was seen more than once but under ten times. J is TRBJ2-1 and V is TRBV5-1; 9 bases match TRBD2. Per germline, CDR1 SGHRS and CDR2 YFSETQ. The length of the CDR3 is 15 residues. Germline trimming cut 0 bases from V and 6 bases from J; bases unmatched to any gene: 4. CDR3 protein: CASSLGGTSSNEQFF. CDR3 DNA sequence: TGCGCCAGCAGCTTGGGTGGGACTAGCTCCAATGAGCAGTTCTTC.

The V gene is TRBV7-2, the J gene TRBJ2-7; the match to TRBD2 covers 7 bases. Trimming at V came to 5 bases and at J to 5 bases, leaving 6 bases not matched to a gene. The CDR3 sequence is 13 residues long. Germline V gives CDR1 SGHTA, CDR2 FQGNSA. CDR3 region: CASSGRVGNEQYF. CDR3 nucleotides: TGTGCCAGCAGCGGGAGGGTGGGAAACGAGCAGTACTTC.